Included here is one T cell receptor (beta chain) sequence, with context. Only a few counts were recorded for this clone. Its cognate antigen has yet to be identified. No base qualities exist here, and no much larger clone lies one base off it. From each donor, a single peripheral blood sample of approximately 0.11 L on average was drawn into heparinised tubes. A BD FACSAria II was used to sort naive, central memory, regulatory and stem cell-like memory CD4+ T cells with a panel that included CD45RO, CCR7, CD25, CD127, CD95 and CD27. Every sorted population had a purity above 95%. PBMCs were isolated immediately by Lymphoprep density gradient centrifugation and stained directly without culture. So that batch effects would be minimized, each experiment stained and sorted samples in pairs, pairing one healthy donor with one patient. This specimen belongs to a study of beta chain features in type 1 diabetes (dated by TCRdb to between 2018 and 2020). About the investigation overall: Mean age, gender distribution, total cell number and subset yield did not differ between patients and healthy donors. A total of 107,917,701 sorted cells were examined across all samples, and RNA yield correlated strongly with the number of cells per subset. In the study, TCRB repertoires of sorted circulating CD4+ T cell subsets from recently diagnosed type 1 diabetes patients were compared with those of matched healthy donors. Regulatory and stem cell-like memory subsets were isolated from only 8 patients and about eight healthy donors, whereas naive and central memory subsets came from all 30 or so donors.

The High Capacity cDNA Reverse Transcription Kit was used to reverse transcribe all of the isolated RNA, meaning that expressed TCRB transcripts were what got sequenced. Naive, central memory and regulatory T cell samples underwent deep immunoSEQ sequencing, averaging around 4 million total reads per sample. Sorted cells were lysed in RLT buffer and RNA was extracted with DNase-treated RNeasy Micro or Mini kits, depending on cell number. Each cell subset was processed separately to prevent cross-contamination, with patient and healthy donor samples processed together. TCRB sequences were amplified from cDNA with the immunoSEQ multiplex PCR, producing 87-bp fragments spanning the CDR3 region. Sequencing of the amplicons was done on the Illumina HiSeq platform. Turning to the authors' computational methods: PCR bias was computationally corrected using synthetic template baselines, reads within Hamming distance 2 were collapsed, and singletons that could not be merged were discarded. By aligning reads against IMGT, V, D and J genes, CDR3 length, and insertions or deletions at six rearrangement sites were assigned. Within each subset, clonotype counts were normalized to the number of sorted cells before true diversity and Gini coefficients were calculated with the tcR R package. Repertoire sharing was quantified using the overlap coefficient calculated on TCRB nucleotide sequences. As a proxy for the pre-selection repertoire, out-of-frame TCRB sequences from naive cells were analyzed. TCRdb obtained this table from immuneACCESS and retained in-frame rearrangements with V and J assigned. These tables miss some clones; where compared with another copy, unresolved V genes account for less than half of the shortfall, and the remainder is unexplained. D and trimming come from the DNA, and the V and J calls and clone size come from that table. The sample includes about 450,000 clones, with about an eighth observed a single time. Clones ranked in the top ten supply 0.046% of the sample.

Study-wide conclusions, independent of this receptor: Because cDNA was sequenced instead of genomic DNA, activated cells with high expression could be over-represented, although the groups did not differ in activation or CD3 levels. Type 1 diabetes patients showed a moderate but significant shortening of TCRB CDR3 length in all four CD4+ subsets. PCR may preferentially amplify shorter templates, but because patient and control samples were amplified and corrected together, any resulting skew would affect both groups equally. At VDJ recombination sites, patients with type 1 diabetes made fewer insertions and deleted more nucleotides, a pattern implying thymic rearrangement abnormalities. Because the HLA sub-analyses included only small numbers of individuals, any influence of HLA type on TCRB rearrangement was left unresolved. Naive, central memory and regulatory TCRB repertoires appeared to be more alike among patients than among healthy donors.

The sequencing sample was made of naive CD4+ T cells from blood. The sample's cell subset or site, from its label and the paper: true naive CD4+ T cells. The receptor was isolated from a woman aged 18-29 years in good health.

The nucleotide sequence reads TGCGCCAGCAGCTCCCGGTACAGATTCTCTGGAAACACCATATATTTT. This codes for CASSSRYRFSGNTIYF. The V and J segments used are TRBV4-1 and TRBJ1-3; the D gene cannot be resolved reliably. According to the germline V gene, CDR1 reads MGHRA and CDR2 reads YSYEKL. V and J are truncated by 5 bases and 0 bases respectively, leaving an intervening sequence of 14 bases. Spanning cysteine to phenylalanine, the CDR3 consists of 16 amino acids. Only the CDR3 DNA is retained, 48 bases long and in frame from the first base.